This TCR beta chain was recorded in a study of blood T cell repertoires in COVID-19. This CDR3 has 13 amino acids. Trimming cost V 3 bases and J 3 bases, with 9 bases left between them. Germline loops: CDR1 SGDLS, CDR2 YYNGEE. The protocol was immunoSEQ multiplex PCR, while the TCRdb copy is restricted to in-frame clones and leaves out a portion. The sample carries more than 300,000 clones, 85% to 90% recorded once. The sample taken for sequencing was peripheral blood. The chain is built from TRBV9 and TRBJ1-2; D gene uncertain. The sequence was obtained from a woman between 65 and 79 years old with COVID-19, enrolled during active disease. The CDR3 here is CASSAGNYYGYTF. DNA of the CDR3: TGTGCCAGCAGCGCCGGGAATTACTATGGCTACACCTTC.